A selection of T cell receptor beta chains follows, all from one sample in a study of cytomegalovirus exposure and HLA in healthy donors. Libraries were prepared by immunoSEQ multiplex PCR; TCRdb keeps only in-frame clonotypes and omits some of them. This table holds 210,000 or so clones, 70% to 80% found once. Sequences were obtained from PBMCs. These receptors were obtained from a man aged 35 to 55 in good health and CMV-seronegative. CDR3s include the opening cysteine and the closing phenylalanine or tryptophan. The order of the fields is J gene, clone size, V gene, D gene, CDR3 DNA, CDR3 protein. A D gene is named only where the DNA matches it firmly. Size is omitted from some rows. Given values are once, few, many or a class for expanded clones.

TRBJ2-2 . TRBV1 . TGCACCAGCAGCCAAGATCTTCTAGCGGGAGTGATCGACACCGGGGAGCTGTTTTTT CTSSQDLLAGVIDTGELFF
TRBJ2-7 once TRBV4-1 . TGCGCCAGCAGCCGCAACAGGGACCACGAGCAGTACTTC CASSRNRDHEQYF
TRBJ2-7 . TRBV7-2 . TGTGCCAGCAGCTCCCCCCCACTAGAATGGAAGCAGTACTTC CASSSPPLEWKQYF
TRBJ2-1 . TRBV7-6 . TGTGCCAGCAGCTTCCTCTCGCGTCGAGGCTACAATGAGCAGTTCTTC CASSFLSRRGYNEQFF
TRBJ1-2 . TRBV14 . TGTGCCAGCAGCCAAGTTACGGGGGGCCGTGGGGGCTACACCTTC CASSQVTGGRGGYTF
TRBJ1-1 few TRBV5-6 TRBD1 TGTGCCAGCAGCCGGACAGGGGAAGCTTTCTTT CASSRTGEAFF
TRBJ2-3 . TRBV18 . TGTGCCAGCTCACCAGGCAGGGGCACAGATACGCAGTATTTT CASSPGRGTDTQYF
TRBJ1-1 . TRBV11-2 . TGTGCCAGCAGCCTCACACAGAAAAACACTGAAGCTTTCTTT CASSLTQKNTEAFF
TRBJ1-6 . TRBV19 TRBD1 TGTGCCAGTAGATCGGACAGGGCGTCGAGCTCCTATAATTCACCCCTCCACTTT CASRSDRASSSYNSPLHF
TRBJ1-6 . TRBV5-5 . TGTGCCAGCCGGGGGGAGTCGTCGAATTCACCCCTCCACTTT CASRGESSNSPLHF
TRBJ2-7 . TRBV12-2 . TGTGCAAGTCGCTTACTAGCGGGAGTTATTTACGAGCAGTACTTC CASRLLAGVIYEQYF
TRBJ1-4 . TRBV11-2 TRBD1 TGTGCCAGCACCGAAGAGGTGGGACAGGGGCGTCGGCACGATGAAAAACTGTTTTTT CASTEEVGQGRRHDEKLFF
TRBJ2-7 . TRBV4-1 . TGCGCCAGCAGCCAAGGAAAGGGGTCCTTCTACGAGCAGTACTTC CASSQGKGSFYEQYF
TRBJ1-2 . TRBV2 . TGTGCCAGCAGACAGAGCCTCTATGGCTACACCTTC CASRQSLYGYTF
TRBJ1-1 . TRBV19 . TGTGCCAGTAATCAGGCCAACACTGAAGCTTTCTTT CASNQANTEAFF
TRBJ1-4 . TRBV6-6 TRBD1 TGTGCCAGCAGTTACGACGGGACAGGGGGCACGGGGGTACTGTTTTTT CASSYDGTGGTGVLFF
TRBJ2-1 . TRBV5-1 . TGCGCCAGCAGCTTGGAGTACAGGCTTAGCTCCTACAATGAGCAGTTCTTC CASSLEYRLSSYNEQFF
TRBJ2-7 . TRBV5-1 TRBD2 TGCGCCAGCAGCTCCCCTAGCGGGACCGTGAGAGGGGAGCAGTACTTC CASSSPSGTVRGEQYF
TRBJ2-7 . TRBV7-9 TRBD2 TGTTCCAGCAGCATAGAGGCTAGCGGATTTGATGGCGAGCAGTACTTC CSSSIEASGFDGEQYF
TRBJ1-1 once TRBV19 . TGTGCCAGTACCATGCCATCGGGGGTTAGCTGGGACACTGAAGCTTTCTTT CASTMPSGVSWDTEAFF
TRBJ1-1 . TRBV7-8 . TGTGCCAGCAGCCCCCGGGAGGGGGGGATGGAAACTGAAGCTTTCTTT CASSPREGGMETEAFF
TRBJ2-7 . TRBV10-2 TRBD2 TGCGCCAGCAGTCTAGCGGGAGTGAGGGAGCAGTACTTC CASSLAGVREQYF